This T cell receptor (beta chain) was captured by sequencing in a study of OX40 agonist ivuxolimab in advanced cancers. Study details: Under the entry rules, prior anti-PD-1, anti-PD-L1 or anti-CTLA-4 therapy was allowed, and roughly 43% had some.

Data came from immunoSEQ multiplex PCR; TCRdb stores just in-frame clones and leaves some out. This table has approximately 58,000 clones, around 85% appearing once. Trimming cost V 1 base and J 9 bases, with 13 bases left between them. Germline CDR1 reads MGHRA; CDR2 reads YSYEKL. The CDR3 has 13 residues. This sequence joins TRBV4-1 and TRBJ2-7, with D possibly matching TRBD2 (5 bases). Sequencing used CD4+ or CD8+ T cells sorted from blood, obtained in a trial of the OX40 agonist ivuxolimab. This clonotype originated in an adult with an advanced solid tumor such as melanoma, head and neck, liver or kidney cancer. The CDR3 sequence: CASSQVISGLQYF. In nucleotides, the CDR3 is TGCGCCAGCAGCCAAGTAATCAGCGGTCTGCAGTACTTC.